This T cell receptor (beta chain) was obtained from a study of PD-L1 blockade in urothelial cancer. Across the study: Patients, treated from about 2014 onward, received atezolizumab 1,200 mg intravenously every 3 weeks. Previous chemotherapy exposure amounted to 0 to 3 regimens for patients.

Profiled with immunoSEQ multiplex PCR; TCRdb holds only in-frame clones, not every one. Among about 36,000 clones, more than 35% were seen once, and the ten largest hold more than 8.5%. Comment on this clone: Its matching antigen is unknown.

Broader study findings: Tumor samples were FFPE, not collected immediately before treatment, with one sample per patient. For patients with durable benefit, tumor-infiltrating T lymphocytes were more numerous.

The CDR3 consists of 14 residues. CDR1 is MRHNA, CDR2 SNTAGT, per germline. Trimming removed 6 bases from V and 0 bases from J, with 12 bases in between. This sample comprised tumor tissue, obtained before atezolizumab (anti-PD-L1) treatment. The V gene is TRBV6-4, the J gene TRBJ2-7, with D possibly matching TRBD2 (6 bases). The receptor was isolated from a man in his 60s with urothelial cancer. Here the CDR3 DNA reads TGTGCCAGCAGGGTGCGGGGCAGCTCCTACGAGCAGTACTTC. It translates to CASRVRGSSYEQYF.